The 24 T cell receptor beta chains presented below share a single source sample, sequenced in a study of blood T cell repertoires in COVID-19. Generated by immunoSEQ multiplex PCR, the TCRdb table keeps only in-frame clones and is missing some. Of 400,000 or so clones listed, 70% to 90% are singletons. The sample taken for sequencing was PBMCs or T cells enriched from blood (not recorded which). The receptors stem from a woman aged 40 to 55 with acute COVID-19.

The rearrangement joins TRBV2 to TRBJ1-4; 7 nucleotides line up with TRBD1. The CDR3 covers 14 residues. J lost 2 bases, V lost 8 bases, and 5 bases had no gene match. Germline V CDR1 and CDR2: SNHLY, FYNNEI. CDR3 amino acids: CASDRDETNEKLFF. The DNA of the CDR3 is TGTGCCAGCGACAGGGACGAGACTAATGAAAAACTGTTTTTT.

J is TRBJ2-7 and V is TRBV4-2; 8 nucleotides match TRBD2. Germline-derived CDR1 and CDR2 are LGHNA and YNFKEQ. The CDR3 consists of 16 residues. Losses at the gene ends were 4 bases for V and 4 bases for J; bases not matched to a gene: 12. The CDR3 region has the DNA TGTGCCAGCAGCCGTCAATACGGGGGGGCCGAGTACGAGCAGTACTTC. This encodes CASSRQYGGAEYEQYF.

V gene TRBV20-1 combines with J gene TRBJ2-1, with TRBD2 identical over 9 bases. V lost 3 bases and J lost 5; bases outside the gene matches: 8. The germline V gene has CDR1 DFQATT and CDR2 SNEGSKA (reference sequence). The CDR3 length is 15 residues. This chain's CDR3 is CSASFAGGAHNEQFF. CDR3 DNA: TGCAGTGCTAGTTTTGCGGGGGGGGCCCACAATGAGCAGTTCTTC.

This chain uses TRBV18 with TRBJ2-3; 9 bases are shared with TRBD2. The CDR3 contains 16 residues. Trimming took 2 bases from V and 2 from J; bases not matched to a gene: 5. Germline lookup yields CDR1 KGHSH and CDR2 LQKENI. The CDR3 bases are TGTGCCAGCTCACCAGGGCTAGCGGGGATCACAGATACGCAGTATTTT. It yields the protein CASSPGLAGITDTQYF. Based on the CDR3 plus reference TRBV18 and TRBJ2-3, the full variable domain is NAGVMQNPRHLVRRRGQEARLRCSPMKGHSHVYWYRQLPEEGLKFMVYLQKENIIDESGMPKERFSAEFPKEGPSILRIQQVVRGDSAAYFCASSPGLAGITDTQYFGPGTRLTVL.

The genes are TRBV14 and TRBJ1-2; 7 bases map to TRBD1. Germline values: CDR1 SGHDN, CDR2 FVKESK. The CDR3 is 15 amino acids. V lost 0 bases to trimming and J lost 6 bases; unmatched junction nucleotides: 7. CDR3 sequence (DNA): TGTGCCAGCAGCCAAGATCTTTTAACAGGGGATGGCTACACCTTC. Residues: CASSQDLLTGDGYTF.

This rearrangement joins TRBV7-7 to TRBJ2-3; 9 bases are shared with TRBD2. Germline CDR1 is SSHAT and CDR2 is FNYEAQ (reference sequence). The junction had 4 bases not matched to a gene; V was cut back by 5 bases and J by 1 base. The CDR3 is 15 amino acids. The CDR3 here is CASSQERGGTDTQYF. DNA of the CDR3: TGTGCCAGCAGCCAAGAGCGGGGGGGCACAGATACGCAGTATTTT.

V usage is TRBV6-5 and J usage is TRBJ1-2; D remains ambiguous. CDR1 MNHEY and CDR2 SVGAGI come from the germline V gene. V lost 5 bases and J lost 5, with 9 bases in between. The CDR3 extends over 12 amino acids. The CDR3, as DNA: TGTGCCAGCAGTAAGACGGGGTATGGCTACACCTTC. Translation gives CASSKTGYGYTF.

The rearrangement joins TRBV19 to TRBJ1-3; 8 bases line up with TRBD1. CDR3 length: 14 residues. Trimming at V came to 5 bases and at J to 2 bases, leaving 2 bases not matched to a gene. Germline CDR1 and CDR2: LNHDA and SQIVND (reference sequence). In nucleotides, the CDR3 is TGTGCCAGTAGTGAGGGACAGGCTGGAAACACCATATATTTT. Residues: CASSEGQAGNTIYF. Using reference TRBV19 and TRBJ1-3 for the parts outside the CDR3, the full variable domain is DGGITQSPKYLFRKEGQNVTLSCEQNLNHDAMYWYRQDPGQGLRLIYYSQIVNDFQKGDIAEGYSVSREKKESFPLTVTSAQKNPTAFYLCASSEGQAGNTIYFGEGSWLTVV.

At least ten counts were recorded for this clone. The chain links TRBV5-1 to TRBJ1-3; D gene unclear. This CDR3 spans 16 amino acids. Germline V CDR1 and CDR2: SGHRS, YFSETQ. V lost 0 bases and J 0 bases, leaving 10 bases between the germline ends. CDR3 nucleotide sequence: TGCGCCAGCAGCTTGGACAGCCTGGGCTCTGGAAACACCATATATTTT. Protein: CASSLDSLGSGNTIYF.

In DNA form, the CDR3 reads TGTGCCAGTAGTACACACATACCGTTCTCGGGACAGGGTGGATCCTCTGAAGCTTTCTTT. Amino acids: CASSTHIPFSGQGGSSEAFF. This chain joins TRBV19 and TRBJ1-1; 9 positions agree with TRBD1. J gave up 6 bases and V 4 bases, and 24 bases lay outside the gene matches. CDR3 length: 20 residues. Germline V gives CDR1 LNHDA, CDR2 SQIVND (reference sequence). The full variable domain, rest sourced from reference TRBV19 and TRBJ1-1, is DGGITQSPKYLFRKEGQNVTLSCEQNLNHDAMYWYRQDPGQGLRLIYYSQIVNDFQKGDIAEGYSVSREKKESFPLTVTSAQKNPTAFYLCASSTHIPFSGQGGSSEAFFGQGTRLTVV.

The chain links TRBV18 to TRBJ2-7; 7 nucleotides agree with TRBD1. The CDR3 has 14 amino acids. CDR1 is KGHSH, CDR2 LQKENI, per germline. V was pared by 6 bases and J by 3 bases, with 8 bases of the junction left unmatched. This chain's CDR3 is CASSPRQGNYEQYF. The CDR3 nucleotides read TGTGCCAGCTCTCCCAGACAGGGAAACTACGAGCAGTACTTC. Full variable domain (remainder filled in from reference TRBV18 and TRBJ2-7): NAGVMQNPRHLVRRRGQEARLRCSPMKGHSHVYWYRQLPEEGLKFMVYLQKENIIDESGMPKERFSAEFPKEGPSILRIQQVVRGDSAAYFCASSPRQGNYEQYFGPGTRLTVT.

J is TRBJ2-7 and V is TRBV6-1, with 7 bases lining up with TRBD2. The V gene's germline CDR1 is MNHNS and CDR2 SASEGT. This CDR3 region has 16 residues. V lost 3 bases, J lost 7 bases, and 15 bases stayed unmatched. The CDR3 sequence: CASSEQRGPVGKEQYF. CDR3 nucleotide sequence: TGTGCCAGCAGTGAGCAGCGGGGCCCCGTTGGGAAAGAGCAGTACTTC.

The chain links TRBV4-2 to TRBJ1-4; D may be TRBD1 (6 bases). V was cut by 0 bases and J by 8 bases, with 13 bases left in between. Per germline, CDR1 LGHNA and CDR2 YNFKEQ. The CDR3 sequence is 15 residues long. This CDR3 is CASSQEGRQAEKLFF. CDR3 sequence (DNA): TGTGCCAGCAGCCAAGAAGGGCGACAGGCCGAAAAACTGTTTTTT.

This sequence joins TRBV10-2 and TRBJ1-5; unclear D gene. Trimming took 2 bases from V and 4 from J, leaving 12 bases between them. Germline assignment: CDR1 WSHSY and CDR2 SAAADI. The CDR3 is 15 amino acids. The CDR3 loop reads CASSEISGGNQPQHF. Written as DNA, the CDR3 is TGCGCCAGCAGTGAGATTTCTGGCGGTAATCAGCCCCAGCATTTT.

The chain uses TRBV11-2 and TRBJ2-1; D is uncertain. Looked up from germline, CDR1 is SGHAT and CDR2 is FQNNGV. The CDR3 consists of 13 residues. Trimming left V 2 bases short and J 10 bases short, with 12 bases between. This CDR3 reads CASSLTQDREQFF. CDR3 nucleotides: TGTGCCAGCAGCTTAACCCAGGATCGAGAGCAGTTCTTC.

There are a few counts of this clone. The chain carries TRBV6-5 and TRBJ1-6; 7 bases fit TRBD1. V trimming: 4 bases; J trimming: 7 bases; junction bases outside the gene matches: 7. Germline CDR1 MNHEY, CDR2 SVGAGI. The CDR3 covers 15 residues. The CDR3 bases are TGTGCCAGCAGTTTCGACAGGGTCGGGAATTCACCCCTCCACTTT. This translates into CASSFDRVGNSPLHF.

The chain links TRBV9 to TRBJ2-5, with D perhaps TRBD1 (5 bases). The V end was cut by 3 bases, the J end by 1 base, with 7 bases between. This CDR3 is 13 amino acids long. The germline V gene has CDR1 SGDLS and CDR2 YYNGEE. The CDR3 coding sequence is TGTGCCAGCAGCGGGGGCCCCCAAGAGACCCAGTACTTC. Protein product: CASSGGPQETQYF.

The V gene is TRBV7-8, the J gene TRBJ1-2; 7 bases fit TRBD1. There are 14 residues in the CDR3. V lost 5 bases to trimming and J lost 8 bases; unmatched junction nucleotides: 11. CDR1 and CDR2 from the germline V gene are SGHVS and FQNEAQ. CDR3 coding DNA: TGTGCCAGCAGCCCGGGGACAGCCTTGTTCGGCTACACCTTC. Its translation is CASSPGTALFGYTF.

V is TRBV21-1 and J is TRBJ1-1; TRBD1 is the table's D call, not checked against the DNA. TRBV21-1 is recorded as a pseudogene. This CDR3 spans 14 amino acids. The CDR3 DNA reads TGTGCCAGCAGCAAGGGGCAGTTAAACACTGAAGCTTTCTTT. It specifies CASSKGQLNTEAFF.

J is TRBJ2-7 and V is TRBV14; 10 positions agree with TRBD2. The germline V gene has CDR1 SGHDN and CDR2 FVKESK. V gave up 4 bases and J gave up 2 bases; unmatched junction bases: 8. The CDR3 is 16 amino acids. As DNA, the CDR3 is TGTGCCAGCAGCCCGCGTAGCGGGGGGCCCGCCTACGAGCAGTACTTC. It translates to CASSPRSGGPAYEQYF.

This clone appeared a few times. The chain recombines TRBV6-5 with TRBJ1-4; 8 bases fit TRBD1. The CDR3 sequence is 12 residues long. Germline assignment: CDR1 MNHEY and CDR2 SVGAGI. V dropped 6 bases and J dropped 8; count of bases not matched to a gene: 2. As DNA, the CDR3 is TGTGCCAGCAGACGGACAGGGGAAAAACTGTTTTTT. This gives the protein CASRRTGEKLFF.

The chain joins TRBV5-1 to TRBJ1-2, with TRBD1 matching 7 bases. The J segment lost 8 bases and the V segment lost 4 bases, leaving 8 bases of the junction unmatched. This CDR3 region has 13 residues. Germline CDR1 is SGHRS and CDR2 is YFSETQ. This chain's CDR3 is CASSVGQEGGYTF. DNA for the CDR3: TGCGCCAGCAGCGTCGGACAGGAAGGGGGCTACACCTTC.

The chain recombines TRBV5-1 with TRBJ2-1, with TRBD2 matching over 7 bases. Trimming removed 2 bases from V and 8 bases from J; junction bases left unmatched: 13. There are 16 residues in the CDR3. In germline, CDR1 is SGHRS, CDR2 YFSETQ. The CDR3 protein is CASSLLAIVLGDEQFF. The CDR3 DNA reads as TGCGCCAGCAGCTTACTAGCGATCGTCCTCGGAGATGAGCAGTTCTTC.

V usage is TRBV24-1 and J usage is TRBJ2-2; D is possibly TRBD2 (6 bases). V dropped 8 bases and J dropped 1 base, with 7 bases sitting between them. The CDR3 covers 13 residues. Germline-derived CDR1 and CDR2 are KGHDR and SFDVKD. The CDR3 protein is CATNGGNTGELFF. In DNA, the CDR3 is TGTGCCACCAACGGGGGGAACACCGGGGAGCTGTTTTTT.